This TCR beta chain stems from a study of blood T cell repertoires in COVID-19. On the study more broadly: Collection of acute and convalescent COVID-19 samples took place in the United States, Italy and Spain. From T cells, B-cell-depleted T cells, or PBMCs came the material, which was cDNA or gDNA.

This clone came up once. This table comes from immunoSEQ multiplex PCR, and its TCRdb copy is limited to in-frame clones, with some not included. The data show some 260,000 clones, around nine tenths seen once. Sequenced input: peripheral blood. The TCR originated in a man between 18 and 35 years old with active or convalescent COVID-19.

The CDR3: CASGGAVLGEQYF. The CDR3 coding sequence is TGTGCCAGCGGGGGGGCAGTCCTGGGCGAGCAGTACTTC. The genes are TRBV19 and TRBJ2-7; 8 nucleotides align to TRBD2. With 9 bases clipped from V and 6 bases from J, the junction kept 10 bases outside the gene matches. From germline, CDR1 is LNHDA and CDR2 SQIVND (reference sequence). The CDR3 totals 13 residues.